The 2 T cell receptor beta chains reported below all come from one sample, sequenced in a study of PD-L1 blockade in urothelial cancer (dated by TCRdb to the late 2010s). The library was prepared using the immunoSEQ multiplex PCR assay. TCRdb holds this immuneACCESS table with in-frame rearrangements only. Some clones are missing; in checked studies, unresolved V genes explain under half, and the rest has no known cause. Present in this sample are some 120,000 clones, about 89% of which were seen just once. The ten top clones hold roughly 1.7% of the sample. The meaning of the sample's time point label: peripheral blood 6 weeks after treatment start. The source was PBMCs, collected around atezolizumab (anti-PD-L1) treatment. The receptors derive from a man aged 55 to 70 with urothelial cancer.

The chain recombines TRBV5-1 with TRBJ2-7, with D tentatively TRBD2 (5 bases). The germline V gene has CDR1 SGHRS and CDR2 YFSETQ. V lost 4 bases, J lost 6 bases, and 17 bases lay in between. The CDR3 consists of 14 residues. CDR3 sequence reads: CASSEGGRDREQYF. Here the CDR3 DNA reads TGCGCCAGCAGCGAAGGCGGACGGGATCGCGAGCAGTACTTC.

The chain employs TRBV6-1 and TRBJ1-5, with TRBD1 matching 7 bases. In germline, CDR1 is MNHNS, CDR2 SASEGT. The CDR3 contains 16 residues. After removal of 2 bases from V and 7 bases from J, the junction contained 11 bases not matched to a gene. The CDR3 DNA reads as TGTGCCAGCAGTGAATGGAGGGGGCGCGAGGACCAGCCCCAGCATTTT. Its protein product is CASSEWRGREDQPQHF.